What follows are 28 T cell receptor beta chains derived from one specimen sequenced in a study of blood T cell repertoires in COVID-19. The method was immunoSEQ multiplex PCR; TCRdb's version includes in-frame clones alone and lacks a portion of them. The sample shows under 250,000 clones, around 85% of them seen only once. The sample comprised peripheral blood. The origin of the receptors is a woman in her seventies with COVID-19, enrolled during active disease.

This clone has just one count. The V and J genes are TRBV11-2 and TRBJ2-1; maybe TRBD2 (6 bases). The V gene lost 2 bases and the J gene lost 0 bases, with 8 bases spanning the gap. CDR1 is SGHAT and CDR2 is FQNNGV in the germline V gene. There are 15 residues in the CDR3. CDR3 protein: CASSLLASSYNEQFF. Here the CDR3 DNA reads TGTGCCAGCAGCTTACTAGCGAGCTCCTACAATGAGCAGTTCTTC.

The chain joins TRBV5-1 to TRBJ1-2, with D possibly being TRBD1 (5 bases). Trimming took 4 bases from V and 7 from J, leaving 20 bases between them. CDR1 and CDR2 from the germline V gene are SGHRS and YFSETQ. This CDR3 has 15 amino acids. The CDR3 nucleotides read TGCGCCAGCAGCCCCGACCTGACAGTCACCGGTGGCTACACCTTC. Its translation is CASSPDLTVTGGYTF.

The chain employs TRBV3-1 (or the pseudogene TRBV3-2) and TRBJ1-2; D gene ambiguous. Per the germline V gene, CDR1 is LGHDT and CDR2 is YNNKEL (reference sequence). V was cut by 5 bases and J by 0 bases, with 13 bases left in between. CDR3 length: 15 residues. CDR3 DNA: TGTGCCAGCAGCTATACAGTTCCTTCTAACTATGGCTACACCTTC. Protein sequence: CASSYTVPSNYGYTF.

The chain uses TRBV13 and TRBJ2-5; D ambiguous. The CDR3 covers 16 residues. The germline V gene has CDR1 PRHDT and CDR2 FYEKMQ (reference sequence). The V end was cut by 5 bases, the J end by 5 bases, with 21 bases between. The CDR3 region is CASSLTGLIGLETQYF. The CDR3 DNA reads TGTGCCAGCAGCCTAACCGGGTTAATCGGATTGGAGACCCAGTACTTC.

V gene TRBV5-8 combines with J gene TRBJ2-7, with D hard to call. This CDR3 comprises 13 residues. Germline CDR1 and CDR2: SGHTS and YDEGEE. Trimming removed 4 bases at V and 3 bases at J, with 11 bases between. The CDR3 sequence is CASSPSHHYEQYF. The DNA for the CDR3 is TGTGCCAGCAGCCCCAGTCACCACTACGAGCAGTACTTC.

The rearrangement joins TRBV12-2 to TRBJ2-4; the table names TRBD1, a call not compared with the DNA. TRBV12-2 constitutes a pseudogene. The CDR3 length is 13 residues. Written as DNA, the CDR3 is TGTGCAAGTCGCCCCCTCAGGCGAGCCATTCAGTACTTC. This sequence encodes CASRPLRRAIQYF.

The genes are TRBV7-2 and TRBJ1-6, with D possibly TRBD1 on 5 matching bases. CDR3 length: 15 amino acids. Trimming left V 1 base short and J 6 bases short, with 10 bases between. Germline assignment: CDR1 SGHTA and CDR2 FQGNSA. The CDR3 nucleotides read TGTGCCAGCAGCTTAGGCAGGGCTGCTAATTCACCCCTCCACTTT. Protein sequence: CASSLGRAANSPLHF.

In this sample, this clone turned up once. The CDR3 nucleotides are TGCGCCAGCAGCAATAGCGGGGGCCTCTCCTACAATGAGCAGTTCTTC. Translated: CASSNSGGLSYNEQFF. The genes are TRBV5-1 and TRBJ2-1; 9 positions agree with TRBD2. This CDR3 region has 16 residues. The junction had 5 bases not matched to a gene; V was cut back by 4 bases and J by 0 bases. Germline loops: CDR1 SGHRS, CDR2 YFSETQ.

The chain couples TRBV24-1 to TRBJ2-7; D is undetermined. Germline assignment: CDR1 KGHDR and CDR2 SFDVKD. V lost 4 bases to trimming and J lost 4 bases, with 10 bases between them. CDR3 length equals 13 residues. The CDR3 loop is CATSDPNRYEQYF. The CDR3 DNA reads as TGTGCCACCAGTGACCCAAACCGGTACGAGCAGTACTTC.

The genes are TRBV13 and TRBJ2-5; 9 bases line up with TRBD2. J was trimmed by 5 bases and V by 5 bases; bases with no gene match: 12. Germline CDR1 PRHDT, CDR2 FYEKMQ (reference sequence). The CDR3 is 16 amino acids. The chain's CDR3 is CASSHDAGGQRETQYF. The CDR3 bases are TGTGCCAGCAGCCACGACGCGGGGGGGCAGCGGGAGACCCAGTACTTC. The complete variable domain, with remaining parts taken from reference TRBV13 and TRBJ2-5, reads AAGVIQSPRHLIKEKRETATLKCYPIPRHDTVYWYQQGPGQDPQFLISFYEKMQSDKGSIPDRFSAQQFSDYHSELNMSSLELGDSALYFCASSHDAGGQRETQYFGPGTRLLVL.

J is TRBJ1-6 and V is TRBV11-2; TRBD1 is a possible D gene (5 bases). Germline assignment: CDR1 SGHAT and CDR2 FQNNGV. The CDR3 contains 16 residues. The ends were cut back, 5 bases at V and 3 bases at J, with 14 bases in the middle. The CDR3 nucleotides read TGTGCCAGCAGCCCTCACCCCGACAGCTATAATTCACCCCTCCACTTT. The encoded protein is CASSPHPDSYNSPLHF. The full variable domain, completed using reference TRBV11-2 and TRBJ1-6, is EAGVAQSPRYKIIEKRQSVAFWCNPISGHATLYWYQQILGQGPKLLIQFQNNGVVDDSQLPKDRFSAERLKGVDSTLKIQPAKLEDSAVYLCASSPHPDSYNSPLHFGNGTRLTVT.

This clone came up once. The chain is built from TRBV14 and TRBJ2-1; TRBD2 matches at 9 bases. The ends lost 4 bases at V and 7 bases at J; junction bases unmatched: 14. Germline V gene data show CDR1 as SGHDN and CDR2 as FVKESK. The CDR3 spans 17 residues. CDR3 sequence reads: CASSLHLIAGEGNEQFF. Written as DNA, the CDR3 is TGTGCCAGCAGCCTACACCTAATAGCGGGAGAGGGGAATGAGCAGTTCTTC.

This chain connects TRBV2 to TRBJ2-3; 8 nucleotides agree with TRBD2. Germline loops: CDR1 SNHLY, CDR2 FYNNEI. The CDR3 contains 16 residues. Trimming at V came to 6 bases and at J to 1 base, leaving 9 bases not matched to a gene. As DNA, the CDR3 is TGTGCCAGCAGCCAAAACAGCGGGGGCGGCACAGATACGCAGTATTTT. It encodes CASSQNSGGGTDTQYF.

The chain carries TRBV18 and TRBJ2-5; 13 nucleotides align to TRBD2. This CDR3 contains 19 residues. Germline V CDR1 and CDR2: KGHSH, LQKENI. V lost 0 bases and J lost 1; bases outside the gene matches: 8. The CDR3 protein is CASSPPGLAGAQFQETQYF. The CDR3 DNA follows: TGTGCCAGCTCACCACCTGGACTAGCGGGAGCACAATTCCAAGAGACCCAGTACTTC.

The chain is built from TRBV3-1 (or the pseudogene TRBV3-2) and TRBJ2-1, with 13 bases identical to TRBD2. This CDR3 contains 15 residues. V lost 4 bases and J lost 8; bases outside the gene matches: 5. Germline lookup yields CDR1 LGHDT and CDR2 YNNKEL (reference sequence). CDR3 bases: TGTGCCAGCAGCCGGACTAGCGGGAGTGATTATGAGCAGTTCTTC. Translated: CASSRTSGSDYEQFF.

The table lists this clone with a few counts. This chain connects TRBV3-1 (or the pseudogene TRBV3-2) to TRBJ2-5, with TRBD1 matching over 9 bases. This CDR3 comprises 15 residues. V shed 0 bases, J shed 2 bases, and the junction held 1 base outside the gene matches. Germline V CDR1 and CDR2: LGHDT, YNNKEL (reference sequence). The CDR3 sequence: CASSQDGTGQETQYF. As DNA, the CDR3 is TGTGCCAGCAGCCAAGACGGGACAGGGCAAGAGACCCAGTACTTC.

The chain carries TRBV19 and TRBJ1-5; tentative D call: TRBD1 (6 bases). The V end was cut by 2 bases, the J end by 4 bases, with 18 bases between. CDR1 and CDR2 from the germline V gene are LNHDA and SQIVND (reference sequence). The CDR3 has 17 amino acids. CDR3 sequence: CASSITGMGAVNQPQHF. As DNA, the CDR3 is TGTGCCAGTAGTATAACCGGCATGGGGGCCGTAAATCAGCCCCAGCATTTT.

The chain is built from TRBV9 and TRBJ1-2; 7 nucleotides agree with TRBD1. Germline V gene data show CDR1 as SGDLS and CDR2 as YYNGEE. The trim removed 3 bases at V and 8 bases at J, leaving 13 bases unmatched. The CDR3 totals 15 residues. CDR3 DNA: TGTGCCAGCAGCGGACAGGGTCGGGCCTATTACGGCTACACCTTC. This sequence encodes CASSGQGRAYYGYTF.

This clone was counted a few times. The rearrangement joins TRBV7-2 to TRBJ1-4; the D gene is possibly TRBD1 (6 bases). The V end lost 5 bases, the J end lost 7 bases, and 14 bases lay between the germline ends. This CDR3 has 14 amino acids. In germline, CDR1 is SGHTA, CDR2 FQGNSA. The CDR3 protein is CASSPLSRGEKLFF. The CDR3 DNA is TGTGCCAGCAGCCCGCTGTCCAGGGGTGAAAAACTGTTTTTT.

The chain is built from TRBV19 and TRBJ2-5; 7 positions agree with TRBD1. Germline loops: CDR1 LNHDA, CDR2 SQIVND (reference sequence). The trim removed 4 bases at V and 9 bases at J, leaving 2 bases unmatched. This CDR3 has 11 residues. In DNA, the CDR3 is TGTGCCAGTAGTAGGGGGACAGCCCAGTACTTC. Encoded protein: CASSRGTAQYF.

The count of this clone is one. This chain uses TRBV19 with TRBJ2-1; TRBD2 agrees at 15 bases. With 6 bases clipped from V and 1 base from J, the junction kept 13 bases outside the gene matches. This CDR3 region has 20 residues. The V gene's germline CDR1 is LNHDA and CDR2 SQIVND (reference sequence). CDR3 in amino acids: CASSTWTSGRATSSYNEQFF. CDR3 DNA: TGTGCCAGTAGCACCTGGACTAGCGGGAGGGCCACTTCTTCCTACAATGAGCAGTTCTTC.

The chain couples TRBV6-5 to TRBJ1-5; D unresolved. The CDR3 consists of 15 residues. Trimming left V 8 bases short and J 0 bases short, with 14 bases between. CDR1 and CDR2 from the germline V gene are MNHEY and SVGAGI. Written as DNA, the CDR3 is TGTGCCAGCCGGGGTACACATTCTAGCAATCAGCCCCAGCATTTT. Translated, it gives CASRGTHSSNQPQHF.

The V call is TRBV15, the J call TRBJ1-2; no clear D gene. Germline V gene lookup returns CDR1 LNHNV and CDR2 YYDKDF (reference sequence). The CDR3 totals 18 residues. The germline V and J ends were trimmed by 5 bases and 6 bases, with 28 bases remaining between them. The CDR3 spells CATSVRRSTTYIPHGYTF. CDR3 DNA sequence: TGTGCCACCAGCGTACGACGGAGCACGACCTATATACCGCATGGCTACACCTTC.

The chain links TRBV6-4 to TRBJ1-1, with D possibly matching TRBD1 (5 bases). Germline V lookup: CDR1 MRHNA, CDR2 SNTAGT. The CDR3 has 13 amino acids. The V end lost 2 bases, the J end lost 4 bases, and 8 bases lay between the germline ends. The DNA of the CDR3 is TGTGCCAGCAGTGACGGGGACTTCACTGAAGCTTTCTTT. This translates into CASSDGDFTEAFF.

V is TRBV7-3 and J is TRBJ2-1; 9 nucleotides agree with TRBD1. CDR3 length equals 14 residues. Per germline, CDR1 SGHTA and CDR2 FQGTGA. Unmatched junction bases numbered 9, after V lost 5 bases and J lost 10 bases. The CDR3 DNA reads TGTGCCAGCAGCACGGGACAGGGTCTTCAAGAGCAGTTCTTC. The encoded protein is CASSTGQGLQEQFF. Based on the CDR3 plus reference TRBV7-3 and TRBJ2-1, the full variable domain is GAGVSQTPSNKVTEKGKYVELRCDPISGHTALYWYRQSLGQGPEFLIYFQGTGAADDSGLPNDRFFAVRPEGSVSTLKIQRTERGDSAVYLCASSTGQGLQEQFFGPGTRLTVL.

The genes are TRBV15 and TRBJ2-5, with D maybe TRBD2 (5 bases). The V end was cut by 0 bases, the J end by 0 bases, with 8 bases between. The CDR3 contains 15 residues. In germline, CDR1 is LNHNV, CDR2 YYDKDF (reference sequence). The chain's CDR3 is CATSRDTGNQETQYF. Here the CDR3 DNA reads TGTGCCACCAGCAGAGACACCGGGAACCAAGAGACCCAGTACTTC. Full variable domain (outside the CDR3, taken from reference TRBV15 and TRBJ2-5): DAMVIQNPRYQVTQFGKPVTLSCSQTLNHNVMYWYQQKSSQAPKLLFHYYDKDFNNEADTPDNFQSRRPNTSFCFLDIRSPGLGDTAMYLCATSRDTGNQETQYFGPGTRLLVL.

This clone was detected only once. The CDR3 DNA reads as TGTGCCAGCAGTTCCCCTGGAGGGGCTGAAGCTTTCTTT. It specifies CASSSPGGAEAFF. The chain is built from TRBV27 and TRBJ1-1; tentatively, D is TRBD1 (5 bases). This CDR3 comprises 13 residues. The V end was cut by 4 bases, the J end by 6 bases, with 12 bases between. Germline V gene sequence: CDR1 MNHEY, CDR2 SMNVEV (reference sequence).

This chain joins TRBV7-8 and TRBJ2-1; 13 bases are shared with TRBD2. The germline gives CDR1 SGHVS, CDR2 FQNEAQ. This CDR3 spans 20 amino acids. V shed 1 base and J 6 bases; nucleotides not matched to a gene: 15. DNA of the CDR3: TGTGCCAGCAGCTTAGTAGCCAGGACTAGCGGGAGTCGGAATCTCAATGAGCAGTTCTTC. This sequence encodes CASSLVARTSGSRNLNEQFF.